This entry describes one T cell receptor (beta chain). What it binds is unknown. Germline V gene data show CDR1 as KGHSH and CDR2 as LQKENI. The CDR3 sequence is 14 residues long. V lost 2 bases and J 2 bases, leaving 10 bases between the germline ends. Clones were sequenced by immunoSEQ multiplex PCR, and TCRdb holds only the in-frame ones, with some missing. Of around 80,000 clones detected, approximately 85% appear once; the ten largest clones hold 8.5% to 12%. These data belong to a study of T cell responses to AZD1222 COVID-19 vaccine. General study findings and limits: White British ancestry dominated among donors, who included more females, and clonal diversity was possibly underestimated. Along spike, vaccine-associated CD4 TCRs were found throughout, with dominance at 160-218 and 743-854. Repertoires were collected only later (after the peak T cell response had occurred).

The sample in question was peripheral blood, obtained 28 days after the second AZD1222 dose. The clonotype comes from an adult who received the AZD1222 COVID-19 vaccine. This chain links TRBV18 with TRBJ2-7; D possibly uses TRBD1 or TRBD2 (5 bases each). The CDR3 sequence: CASSPGGPTYEQYF. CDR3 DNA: TGTGCCAGCTCACCAGGGGGTCCGACCTACGAGCAGTACTTC.